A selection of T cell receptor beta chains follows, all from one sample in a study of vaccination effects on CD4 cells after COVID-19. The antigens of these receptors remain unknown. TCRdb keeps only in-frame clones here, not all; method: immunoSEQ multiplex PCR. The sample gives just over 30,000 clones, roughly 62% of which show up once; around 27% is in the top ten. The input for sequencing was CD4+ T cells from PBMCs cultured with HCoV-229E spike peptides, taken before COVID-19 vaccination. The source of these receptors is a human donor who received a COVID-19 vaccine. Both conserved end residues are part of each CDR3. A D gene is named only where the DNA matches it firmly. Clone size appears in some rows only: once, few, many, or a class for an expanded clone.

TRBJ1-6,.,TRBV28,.,CASTDMALRNSPLHF,TGTGCCAGCACCGACATGGCCCTTCGTAATTCACCCCTCCACTTT
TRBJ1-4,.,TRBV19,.,CASSKNRVINEKLFF,TGTGCCAGTAGTAAGAACAGGGTTATTAATGAAAAACTGTTTTTT
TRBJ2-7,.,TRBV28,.,CASRPQSSRYEQYF,TGTGCCAGCAGGCCCCAGTCGTCGCGCTACGAGCAGTACTTC
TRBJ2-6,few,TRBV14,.,CASSQGARGIVLTF,TGTGCCAGCAGCCAAGGGGCACGGGGGATCGTCCTGACTTTC
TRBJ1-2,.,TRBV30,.,CAWSAVSYGYTF,TGTGCCTGGTCGGCGGTAAGCTATGGCTACACCTTC
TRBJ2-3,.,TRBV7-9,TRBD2,CASSVRTSGGTDTQYF,TGTGCCAGCAGCGTCCGGACTAGCGGGGGCACAGATACGCAGTATTTT
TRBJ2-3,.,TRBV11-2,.,CASSPTKARTATSTDTQYF,TGTGCCAGCAGCCCCACAAAGGCCCGGACAGCGACTAGCACAGATACGCAGTATTTT
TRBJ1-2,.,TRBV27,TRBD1,CASSLTGGYGYTF,TGTGCCAGCAGTTTGACAGGGGGCTATGGCTACACCTTC
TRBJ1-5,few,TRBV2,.,CASAMGNQPQHF,TGTGCCAGCGCGATGGGCAATCAGCCCCAGCATTTT
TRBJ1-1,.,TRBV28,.,CASPPAGRNTEAFF,TGTGCCAGCCCCCCCGCAGGGCGGAACACTGAAGCTTTCTTT
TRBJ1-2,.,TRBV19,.,CASSIVLGRHLYGYTF,TGTGCCAGTAGTATAGTCTTGGGTCGGCATTTGTATGGCTACACCTTC
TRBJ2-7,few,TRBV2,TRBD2,CASRVLANEQYF,TGTGCCAGCAGAGTACTAGCGAACGAGCAGTACTTC
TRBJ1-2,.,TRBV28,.,CASSLRGARYYGYTF,TGTGCCAGCAGTTTAAGGGGGGCCCGTTACTATGGCTACACCTTC
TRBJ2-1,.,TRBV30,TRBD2,CAWSGLAGGNEQFF,TGTGCCTGGAGTGGACTAGCGGGGGGCAATGAGCAGTTCTTC
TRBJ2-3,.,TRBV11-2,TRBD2,CASSPPWGLARSTDTQYF,TGTGCCAGCAGCCCCCCTTGGGGACTAGCGAGGTCCACAGATACGCAGTATTTT
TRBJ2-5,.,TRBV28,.,CAASLGETQYF,TGTGCCGCAAGCCTAGGCGAGACCCAGTACTTC
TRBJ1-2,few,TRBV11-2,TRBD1,CASSSDRGQVGYTF,TGTGCCAGCAGCTCAGACAGGGGACAGGTCGGCTACACCTTC
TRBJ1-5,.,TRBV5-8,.,CASRGAGIRNQPQHF,TGTGCCAGCAGGGGTGCAGGTATTCGCAATCAGCCCCAGCATTTT
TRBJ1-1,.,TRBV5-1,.,CASSLAGQNTEAFF,TGCGCCAGCAGCTTGGCCGGGCAGAACACTGAAGCTTTCTTT
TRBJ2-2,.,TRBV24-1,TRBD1,CATSDTTGANTGELFF,TGTGCCACCAGTGATACCACAGGGGCGAACACCGGGGAGCTGTTTTTT
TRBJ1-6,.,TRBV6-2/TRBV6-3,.,CASSTLRTATSPLHF,TGTGCCAGCAGCACTCTGAGGACAGCAACCTCACCCCTCCACTTT
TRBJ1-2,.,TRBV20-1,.,CSASNYGYTF,TGCAGTGCTAGTAACTATGGCTACACCTTC
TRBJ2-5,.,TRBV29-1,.,CSVFRGQETQYF,TGCAGCGTTTTCAGGGGTCAAGAGACCCAGTACTTC
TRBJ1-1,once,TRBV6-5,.,CASSYSLGRTNTEAFF,TGTGCCAGCAGTTACTCATTGGGCCGGACAAACACTGAAGCTTTCTTT
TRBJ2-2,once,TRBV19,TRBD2,CASTGLAGEFSGELFF,TGTGCCAGTACGGGACTAGCGGGAGAATTTTCCGGGGAGCTGTTTTTT
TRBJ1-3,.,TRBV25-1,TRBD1,CASSEWQGARNTIYF,TGTGCCAGCAGTGAATGGCAGGGGGCTAGAAACACCATATATTTT
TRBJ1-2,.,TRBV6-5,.,CASSPGPNYGYTF,TGTGCCAGCAGCCCGGGTCCGAACTATGGCTACACCTTC
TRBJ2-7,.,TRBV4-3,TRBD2,CASSQDLLAGSYEQYF,TGCGCCAGCAGCCAAGATTTGCTAGCGGGGAGCTACGAGCAGTACTTC
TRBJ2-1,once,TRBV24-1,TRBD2,CATSDSRTSGSNEQFF,TGTGCCACCAGTGATTCCCGGACTAGCGGGAGCAATGAGCAGTTCTTC
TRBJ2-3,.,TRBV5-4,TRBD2,CASNSGGHTDTQYF,TGTGCCAGCAATAGCGGGGGACACACAGATACGCAGTATTTT
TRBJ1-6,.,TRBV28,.,CASSLNSVGVSPLHF,TGTGCCAGCAGTTTAAACAGCGTGGGGGTATCACCCCTCCACTTT
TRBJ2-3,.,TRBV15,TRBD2,CATSRDPLAGGTDTQYF,TGTGCCACCAGCAGAGATCCTTTAGCGGGAGGTACAGATACGCAGTATTTT
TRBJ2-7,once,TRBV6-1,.,CASSEVWASFYEQYF,TGTGCCAGCAGTGAGGTCTGGGCTTCTTTTTACGAGCAGTACTTC
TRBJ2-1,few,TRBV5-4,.,CASRQATYNEQFF,TGTGCCAGCAGACAGGCAACTTACAATGAGCAGTTCTTC
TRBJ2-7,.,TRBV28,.,CASTTNWGGREDEQYF,TGTGCCAGCACCACAAATTGGGGGGGCAGGGAGGACGAGCAGTACTTC
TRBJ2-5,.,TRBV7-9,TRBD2,CASSLARTSAETQYF,TGTGCCAGCAGCTTAGCGCGGACTAGCGCCGAGACCCAGTACTTC
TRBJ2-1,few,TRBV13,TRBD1,CASSHPRQGLNNEQFF,TGTGCCAGCAGCCATCCCAGACAGGGCTTAAACAATGAGCAGTTCTTC
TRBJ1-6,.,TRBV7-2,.,CASSTRGGQTSSPLHF,TGTGCCAGCAGCACCCGCGGGGGCCAAACGAGTTCACCCCTCCACTTT
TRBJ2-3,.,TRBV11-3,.,CASSLRKQEGDTQYF,TGTGCCAGCAGCTTAAGGAAACAGGAGGGGGATACGCAGTATTTT
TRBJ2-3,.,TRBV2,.,CASSTIGGDTQYF,TGTGCCAGCAGTACAATAGGGGGGGATACGCAGTATTTT
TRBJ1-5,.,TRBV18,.,CASSPEGPSQPQHF,TGTGCCAGCTCACCAGAGGGGCCCTCCCAGCCCCAGCATTTT
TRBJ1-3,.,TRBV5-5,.,CASSFTPLRTGLSGNTIYF,TGTGCCAGCAGCTTCACCCCGCTTCGTACAGGGCTCTCTGGAAACACCATATATTTT
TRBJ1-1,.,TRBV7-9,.,CASSLGAGGTNTEAFF,TGTGCCAGCAGCTTAGGGGCCGGAGGGACGAACACTGAAGCTTTCTTT
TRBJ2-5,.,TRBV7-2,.,CASSQIQETQYF,TGTGCCAGCAGCCAAATACAAGAGACCCAGTACTTC
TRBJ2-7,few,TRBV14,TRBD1,CASSRTGNEQYF,TGTGCCAGCAGCCGGACAGGAAACGAGCAGTACTTC
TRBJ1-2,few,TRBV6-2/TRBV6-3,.,CASSQTYGYTF,TGTGCCAGCAGTCAGACCTATGGCTACACCTTC
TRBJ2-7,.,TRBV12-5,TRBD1,CASGLDKGQHRGYEQYF,TGTGCTAGTGGTTTGGATAAAGGACAACACAGGGGGTACGAGCAGTACTTC
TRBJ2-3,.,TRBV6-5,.,CASSRPQGSTDTQYF,TGTGCCAGCAGTCGGCCCCAGGGCAGCACAGATACGCAGTATTTT
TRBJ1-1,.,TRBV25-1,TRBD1,CASEHPGQGPTEAFF,TGTGCCAGCGAGCATCCCGGACAGGGGCCCACTGAAGCTTTCTTT
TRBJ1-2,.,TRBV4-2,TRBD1,CASAYPGQGRDGYTF,TGTGCCAGCGCATACCCGGGACAGGGGAGGGATGGCTACACCTTC
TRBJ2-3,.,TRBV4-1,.,CASSPGRASKGTDTQYF,TGCGCCAGCAGCCCAGGCAGGGCATCTAAGGGCACAGATACGCAGTATTTT